One and the same sample provided the 18 T cell receptor beta chains below, sequenced in a study of blood T cell repertoires in COVID-19. TCRdb's table, derived via immunoSEQ multiplex PCR, lists solely in-frame clones and lacks some. The repertoire includes 350,000 to 450,000 clones, approximately 90% of them detected once, and more than 0.85% sits in the top ten. The sample taken for sequencing was PBMCs or T cells enriched from blood (not recorded which). The source is a woman aged 40 to 50 who had been exposed to COVID-19.

This chain uses TRBV7-9 with TRBJ1-6, with 12 bases that match TRBD1. This CDR3 is built from 16 residues. V shed 5 bases and J 9 bases; nucleotides not matched to a gene: 8. CDR1 and CDR2 from the germline V gene are SEHNR and FQNEAQ (reference sequence). CDR3 residues: CASSGTGGGLISPLHF. In DNA, the CDR3 is TGTGCCAGCAGCGGGACAGGGGGCGGCCTAATTTCACCCCTCCACTTT.

The V call is TRBV18, the J call TRBJ1-2; 9 bases align to TRBD1. CDR1 and CDR2 (germline): KGHSH, LQKENI. The CDR3 covers 18 residues. V shed 6 bases and J 0 bases; nucleotides not matched to a gene: 14. In DNA, the CDR3 is TGTGCCAGCTCTCTTACTCCCGGGACAGGGTCCTCTAACTATGGCTACACCTTC. Amino acid sequence: CASSLTPGTGSSNYGYTF. The whole variable domain, remainder taken from reference TRBV18 and TRBJ1-2, is NAGVMQNPRHLVRRRGQEARLRCSPMKGHSHVYWYRQLPEEGLKFMVYLQKENIIDESGMPKERFSAEFPKEGPSILRIQQVVRGDSAAYFCASSLTPGTGSSNYGYTFGSGTRLTVV.

The chain has TRBV18 and TRBJ1-4, with 8 bases fitting TRBD1. J lost 8 bases, V lost 3 bases, and 5 bases had no gene match. The germline V gene encodes CDR1 KGHSH and CDR2 LQKENI. This CDR3 spans 14 amino acids. This chain's CDR3 is CASSPAGGREKLFF. DNA of the CDR3: TGTGCCAGCTCACCGGCAGGGGGCCGGGAAAAACTGTTTTTT.

The chain couples TRBV30 to TRBJ1-1; perhaps TRBD1 as D (6 bases). The germline CDR1 and CDR2 sequences are GTSNPN and SVGIG (reference sequence). This CDR3 comprises 15 residues. Trimming left V 4 bases short and J 6 bases short, with 21 bases between. The CDR3: CAWNRLGGAISEAFF. CDR3 nucleotide sequence: TGTGCCTGGAATCGTTTAGGGGGGGCGATCTCTGAAGCTTTCTTT.

CDR3 residues: CASSPGQGNSPLHF. CDR3 DNA: TGTGCCAGCAGTCCGGGACAGGGTAATTCACCCCTCCACTTT. The gene calls are TRBV7-6 and TRBJ1-6; TRBD1 matches 9 bases. CDR3 length: 14 amino acids. The germline gives CDR1 SGHVS, CDR2 FNYEAQ. V was clipped by 6 bases and J by 6 bases; unmatched bases: 3.

The chain employs TRBV2 and TRBJ2-3; 7 nucleotides align to TRBD1. There are 13 residues in the CDR3. CDR1 and CDR2 (germline): SNHLY, FYNNEI. The ends lost 7 bases at V and 6 bases at J; junction bases unmatched: 7. CDR3 sequence reads: CASKGAGADTQYF. DNA for the CDR3: TGTGCCAGCAAGGGGGCAGGGGCGGATACGCAGTATTTT.

The gene calls are TRBV9 and TRBJ1-1; tentatively, D is TRBD1 (6 bases). Germline lookup yields CDR1 SGDLS and CDR2 YYNGEE. CDR3 length: 15 amino acids. V shed 3 bases and J shed 1 base, with 13 bases lying between them. CDR3 residues: CASSESGVRNTEAFF. In nucleotides, the CDR3 is TGTGCCAGCAGCGAGTCAGGGGTTCGGAACACTGAAGCTTTCTTT.

The chain combines TRBV19 with TRBJ1-5; D is perhaps TRBD1 (5 bases). The germline V gene encodes CDR1 LNHDA and CDR2 SQIVND (reference sequence). CDR3 length equals 17 residues. Trimming stripped 1 base from V and 0 bases from J, with 13 bases between. The CDR3 DNA reads as TGTGCCAGTAGTATAGGAGTCGGGGGAGATAGCAATCAGCCCCAGCATTTT. Amino acids: CASSIGVGGDSNQPQHF.

V and J are TRBV7-6 and TRBJ1-2, with TRBD1 identical over 11 bases. The CDR3 consists of 17 residues. V lost 1 base, J lost 4 bases, and 8 bases stayed unmatched. CDR1 and CDR2 from the germline V gene are SGHVS and FNYEAQ. The CDR3 here is CASSLGGQGESSYGYTF. CDR3 coding DNA: TGTGCCAGCAGCTTAGGGGGACAGGGGGAGTCTTCCTATGGCTACACCTTC.

V usage is TRBV11-2 and J usage is TRBJ2-5, with D hard to call. The CDR3 is made up of 12 amino acids. CDR1 is SGHAT, CDR2 FQNNGV, per germline. Trimming cost V 0 bases and J 5 bases, with 4 bases left between them. In DNA, the CDR3 is TGTGCCAGCAGCTTAGAACGGGAGACCCAGTACTTC. Its protein is CASSLERETQYF.

The chain employs TRBV5-4 and TRBJ1-3; 7 bases are a match to TRBD1. The CDR3 is 15 amino acids. J lost 2 bases, V lost 0 bases, and 2 bases had no gene match. Germline lookup yields CDR1 SGHNT and CDR2 YYREEE (reference sequence). The CDR3 bases are TGTGCCAGCAGCTTGGACAGGGGAACTGGAAACACCATATATTTT. It translates to CASSLDRGTGNTIYF. The variable domain in full, completed from reference TRBV5-4 and TRBJ1-3, reads ETGVTQSPTHLIKTRGQQVTLRCSSQSGHNTVSWYQQALGQGPQFIFQYYREEENGRGNFPPRFSGLQFPNYSSELNVNALELDDSALYLCASSLDRGTGNTIYFGEGSWLTVV.

The chain has TRBV20-1 and TRBJ1-4, with D perhaps matching TRBD1 (6 bases). The CDR3 runs 11 residues. Trimming removed 5 bases from V and 6 bases from J, with 7 bases in between. Germline V CDR1 and CDR2: DFQATT, SNEGSKA (reference sequence). The CDR3 loop is CSASGDEKLFF. The CDR3 DNA reads TGCAGTGCTTCAGGGGATGAAAAACTGTTTTTT.

This chain links TRBV30 with TRBJ1-1; weak D call: TRBD1 (5 bases). The V and J ends lost 5 bases and 4 bases respectively, with 14 bases between them. The CDR3 totals 13 residues. The germline CDR1 and CDR2 sequences are GTSNPN and SVGIG (reference sequence). The CDR3, as DNA: TGTGCCTGGTTACAGGTATCGGGCACTGAAGCTTTCTTT. The encoded protein is CAWLQVSGTEAFF.

This chain connects TRBV5-1 to TRBJ2-1, with D possibly TRBD1 on 6 matching bases. CDR3 length equals 14 residues. Per the germline V gene, CDR1 is SGHRS and CDR2 is YFSETQ. The germline V and J ends were trimmed by 4 bases and 5 bases, with 13 bases remaining between them. CDR3 nucleotide sequence: TGCGCCAGCAGCGTGACGGCAGGGGACAATGAGCAGTTCTTC. It specifies CASSVTAGDNEQFF.

This clone was detected only a few times. The gene calls are TRBV7-9 and TRBJ1-5; 8 bases align to TRBD1. The CDR3 has 14 amino acids. The germline V gene encodes CDR1 SEHNR and CDR2 FQNEAQ (reference sequence). V lost 3 bases to trimming and J lost 6 bases; unmatched junction nucleotides: 4. The CDR3 protein is CASSLTGASQPQHF. DNA of the CDR3: TGTGCCAGCAGCTTGACAGGGGCAAGTCAGCCCCAGCATTTT. Full variable domain (outside the CDR3, taken from reference TRBV7-9 and TRBJ1-5): DTGVSQNPRHKITKRGQNVTFRCDPISEHNRLYWYRQTLGQGPEFLTYFQNEAQLEKSRLLSDRFSAERPKGSFSTLEIQRTEQGDSAMYLCASSLTGASQPQHFGDGTRLSIL.

CDR3: CATSAPWTSDRTDTQYF. In nucleotides, the CDR3 is TGTGCCACCAGTGCCCCCTGGACTAGCGACCGCACAGATACGCAGTATTTT. The chain joins TRBV24-1 to TRBJ2-3, with 9 bases lining up with TRBD2. Trimming cost V 5 bases and J 1 base; bases outside gene matches: 9. CDR1 and CDR2 (germline): KGHDR, SFDVKD. CDR3 length equals 17 residues.

This sequence joins TRBV19 and TRBJ2-6; possible D gene TRBD1, 5 bases. The germline gives CDR1 LNHDA, CDR2 SQIVND (reference sequence). The V end was cut by 6 bases, the J end by 4 bases, with 16 bases between. The CDR3 runs to 16 residues. In DNA, the CDR3 is TGTGCCAGTAGCCCCCATCAGGGATCCGGGGCCAACGTCCTGACTTTC. Translation gives CASSPHQGSGANVLTF.

The rearrangement uses TRBV18 and TRBJ1-1; weak D call: TRBD1 (6 bases). Trimming took off 3 bases at V and 0 bases at J, with 14 bases between the two ends. The CDR3 is 16 residues long. The germline gives CDR1 KGHSH, CDR2 LQKENI. CDR3 in amino acids: CASSPPTGGMNTEAFF. The CDR3 nucleotides read TGTGCCAGCTCACCCCCGACAGGTGGCATGAACACTGAAGCTTTCTTT.